What follows describes a single T cell receptor (beta chain). In this CDR3 the conserved last residue, phenylalanine or tryptophan, is missing, so a read error is likely. The library came from three nested PCR rounds adapted from ARM-PCR protocols. TCRdb reanalysed the multiplex PCR reads using MiXCR and keeps one entry per CDR3 protein. The sample has about 110,000 distinct CDR3 sequences, 62% seen once. RNA was extracted from bulk tissue without any cell sorting. The normal lung tissue was taken more than 3 cm from the tumor edge. The CDR3 contains 17 residues. Between the trimmed V and J ends, which lost 0 bases and 5 bases, there was a span of 17 bases. Germline V gene data show CDR1 as SGHAT and CDR2 as FQNNGV. The data derive from a study of tumor and adjacent non-tumor tissue in lung cancer.

Sequencing was performed on distant non-tumor lung tissue. The chain is built from TRBV11-2 and TRBJ2-1; tentatively, D is TRBD2 (6 bases). This TCR was recovered from a man between 60 and 75 years old with non-small cell lung cancer. The CDR3 DNA sequence: TGTGCCAGCAGCTTAGATTCCTTTAGTGGGAGGAACAATGAGCAGTTCCTC. Amino acids: CASSLDSFSGRNNEQFL.